The present TCR beta chain was sequenced within a study of cytomegalovirus exposure and HLA in healthy donors. Study-wide background: Tens of millions of unique TCRs from HLA-typed donors made up an early data release. Study-level results: Reported results showed that the classifier diagnosed cytomegalovirus status with high specificity and sensitivity. An analysis that was carried out later associated 15,000 to 20,000 TCR beta sequences with HLA alleles at 0.05 false discovery rate. Presence/absence analyses rested on an assumption that sequencing depth was roughly uniform across donors.

Trimming removed 3 bases from V and 3 bases from J, with 19 bases in between. In germline, CDR1 is SGDLS, CDR2 YYNGEE. This CDR3 spans 17 amino acids. In regard to this clone: Its target is not known.

The PCR ran on 60 Vbeta and 13 Jbeta primers. TCRdb's copy holds only in-frame clones and misses some; the assay was immunoSEQ multiplex PCR. The sample has approximately 240,000 clones, over 65% seen once. Specimen: PBMCs. The receptor was isolated from a woman aged 55-75 years in good health and CMV-seropositive. The V and J genes are TRBV9 and TRBJ1-3; D is uncertain. The CDR3, as DNA: TGTGCCAGCAGCGCCCAGAGCGGGTTAGGTAATGGAAACACCATATATTTT. It codes for CASSAQSGLGNGNTIYF.